The clone carrying this T cell receptor beta chain was picked up one time. What it binds is unknown. The repertoire was sequenced with immunoSEQ multiplex PCR; TCRdb's copy has only in-frame clones and lacks some. This table holds about 1.1 million clones, 70% to 80% found once. The donors were all Caucasian adults (living in Nashville, Tennessee). From CD4+ cells came CD45RA+ naive and CD45RA-negative memory subsets. This sample was included in a study of shared clonotypes between healthy human individuals. Study-wide points: When compared with the clonotypes that were shared by all four sorted-subset donors, the non-shared clonotypes turned out to have lower generation probabilities. Memory subsets had estimated richness that was generally smaller than that of naive subsets.

V gave up 7 bases and J gave up 0 bases, with 13 bases separating them. Germline values: CDR1 SNHLY, CDR2 FYNNEI. The CDR3 consists of 15 residues. The sequence was obtained from a man aged 18 to 30 in good health. Some clones in this sample may be carry-over from other donors' samples. The material sequenced was memory CD4+ T cells from PBMCs. The subset is: CD45RA-negative fraction. This chain uses TRBV2 with TRBJ2-1; D remains ambiguous. The CDR3 nucleotides are TGTGCCAGCACCGGGTCTAAGAGCTCCTACAATGAGCAGTTCTTC. This codes for CASTGSKSSYNEQFF. The variable domain in full, with the rest retrieved from reference TRBV2 and TRBJ2-1, is EPEVTQTPSHQVTQMGQEVILRCVPISNHLYFYWYRQILGQKVEFLVSFYNNEISEKSEIFDDQFSVERPDGSNFTLKIRSTKLEDSAMYFCASTGSKSSYNEQFFGPGTRLTVL.